The next 10 T cell receptor beta chains were all read from a single sample in a study of Ad26.COV2.S vaccination and SARS-CoV-2 variants. The method was immunoSEQ multiplex PCR; TCRdb's version includes in-frame clones alone and lacks a portion of them. The sample includes a few hundred thousand clones, about 90% of them seen just once. Noted treatment: around 19 received Ad26.COV2.S at low or high dose, single or two shots; roughly five received placebo; per-sample allocation not given. Day 63 after the first injection of vaccine or placebo was the sampling time. The source was peripheral blood, collected in a trial of Ad26.COV2.S vaccine versus placebo. The receptors derive from a person aged 18-60 years who received the Ad26.COV2.S COVID-19 vaccine or a placebo.

The V call is TRBV7-2, the J call TRBJ2-7; D remains ambiguous. Between the trimmed V and J ends, which lost 1 base and 6 bases, there was a span of 10 bases. Germline V gives CDR1 SGHTA, CDR2 FQGNSA. CDR3 length equals 13 residues. In DNA form, the CDR3 reads TGTGCCAGCAGCTTAGAAGGCTGGGGCGAGCAGTACTTC. The encoded protein is CASSLEGWGEQYF.

The chain employs TRBV6-2 or TRBV6-3 and TRBJ1-5; D possibly corresponds to TRBD1 (6 bases). Germline V gives CDR1 MNHEY, CDR2 SVGEGT. This CDR3 contains 13 residues. Trimming removed 2 bases at V and 6 bases at J, with 8 bases between. The CDR3 sequence is CASSYAGVQPQHF. DNA for the CDR3: TGTGCCAGCAGTTACGCAGGGGTTCAGCCCCAGCATTTT.

The chain recombines TRBV14 with TRBJ1-1; D ambiguous. CDR1 is SGHDN and CDR2 is FVKESK in the germline V gene. Trimming took 3 bases from V and 11 from J, leaving 19 bases between them. The CDR3 loop spans 14 amino acids. CDR3 DNA sequence: TGTGCCAGCAGCCATGGAGTGGATACCCTAGGGGCTTTCTTT. This gives the protein CASSHGVDTLGAFF. The full variable domain, completed using reference TRBV14 and TRBJ1-1, is EAGVTQFPSHSVIEKGQTVTLRCDPISGHDNLYWYRRVMGKEIKFLLHFVKESKQDESGMPNNRFLAERTGGTYSTLKVQPAELEDSGVYFCASSHGVDTLGAFFGQGTRLTVV.

V gene TRBV6-5 combines with J gene TRBJ1-3; the D is unclear. In germline, CDR1 is MNHEY, CDR2 SVGAGI. The CDR3 has 13 residues. V was shortened by 5 bases and J by 4 bases, with 9 bases between the two germline ends. The CDR3 nucleotides read TGTGCCAGCAGTCCGGAGCGGGGAAACACCATATATTTT. Its translation is CASSPERGNTIYF.

The chain has TRBV28 and TRBJ1-1; D call uncertain. Trimming took 10 bases from V and 0 from J, leaving 12 bases between them. The CDR3 loop spans 13 amino acids. Looked up from germline, CDR1 is MDHEN and CDR2 is SYDVKM. CDR3 region: CATLTRVNTEAFF. The CDR3 region has the DNA TGTGCCACCCTTACGCGGGTGAACACTGAAGCTTTCTTT.

The chain employs TRBV27 and TRBJ1-1; no reliable D call. Germline V gene lookup returns CDR1 MNHEY and CDR2 SMNVEV (reference sequence). There are 15 residues in the CDR3. V dropped 3 bases and J dropped 1 base, with 12 bases sitting between them. CDR3 sequence (DNA): TGTGCCAGCAGTTTGGATAGGAGATCGAACACTGAAGCTTTCTTT. Its translation: CASSLDRRSNTEAFF.

The rearrangement joins TRBV15 to TRBJ2-3; TRBD2 is a possible D gene (5 bases). V lost 1 base and J 1 base, leaving 9 bases between the germline ends. Germline V gene lookup returns CDR1 LNHNV and CDR2 YYDKDF (reference sequence). This CDR3 contains 15 residues. CDR3 sequence: CATSRAGRRTDTQYF. As DNA, the CDR3 is TGTGCCACCAGCAGAGCGGGGAGACGCACAGATACGCAGTATTTT.

The chain carries TRBV5-6 and TRBJ2-3; the D gene is possibly TRBD1 (6 bases). Germline V gene data show CDR1 as SGHDT and CDR2 as YYEEEE. The CDR3 length is 19 residues. Trimming left V 1 base short and J 0 bases short, with 21 bases between. CDR3 bases: TGTGCCAGCAGCTTGTGGTTGGGGTGGACAGCCTCTAGCACAGATACGCAGTATTTT. As protein: CASSLWLGWTASSTDTQYF.

The V gene is TRBV7-8, the J gene TRBJ2-1, with 12 bases fitting TRBD2. Germline assignment: CDR1 SGHVS and CDR2 FQNEAQ. Germline trimming cut 0 bases from V and 3 bases from J; bases unmatched to any gene: 6. The CDR3 extends over 18 amino acids. The CDR3 loop reads CASSLASRGLAGYNEQFF. Written as DNA, the CDR3 is TGTGCCAGCAGCTTAGCCAGCCGGGGACTAGCGGGCTACAATGAGCAGTTCTTC.

This chain connects TRBV6-2 or TRBV6-3 to TRBJ2-3; 11 nucleotides match TRBD1. The ends lost 2 bases at V and 6 bases at J; junction bases unmatched: 7. CDR3 length equals 16 residues. Germline V gives CDR1 MNHEY, CDR2 SVGEGT. CDR3 sequence (DNA): TGTGCCAGCAGTTACGAGAGGACAGGGGGCAGGGATACGCAGTATTTT. It is translated as CASSYERTGGRDTQYF.